This T cell receptor (beta chain) was sequenced for a study of human T cells and chemical hapten exposure. In this sample, this clonotype turned up many times. TCRdb re-analysed the RACE reads in MiXCR, keeping a single row per CDR3 protein. The top ten clones hold approximately 2.4% of a sample with under 400,000 distinct CDR3 sequences, approximately 5% of them seen once. Germline V lookup: CDR1 SGHTA, CDR2 FQGNSA. The V end was cut by 4 bases, the J end by 6 bases, with 22 bases between. This CDR3 region has 17 residues. This sample's time point: pre-sensitization, week 0. Sample treatment: therapeutic diphenylcyclopropenone sensitization with weekly scalp DPC.

This material consisted of whole blood, taken in connection with sensitization to the hapten diphenylcyclopropenone (DPC). This TCR was sampled from a woman aged 45 to 65 with alopecia areata. Some clones in this sample may be carry-over from other donors' samples. This sequence joins TRBV7-2 and TRBJ2-1; perhaps TRBD1 as D (6 bases). CDR3 amino acids: CASSSAPQGLLLNEQFF. The CDR3 region has the DNA TGTGCCAGCAGCTCGGCTCCACAGGGTTTACTACTCAATGAGCAGTTCTTC.